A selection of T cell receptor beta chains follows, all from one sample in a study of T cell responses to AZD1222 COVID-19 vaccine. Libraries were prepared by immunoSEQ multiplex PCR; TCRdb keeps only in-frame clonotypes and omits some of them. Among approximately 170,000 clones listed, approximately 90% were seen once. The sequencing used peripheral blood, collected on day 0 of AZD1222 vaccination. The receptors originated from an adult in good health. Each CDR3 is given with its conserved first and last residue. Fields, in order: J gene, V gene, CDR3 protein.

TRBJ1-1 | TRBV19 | CASDDPNTEAFF
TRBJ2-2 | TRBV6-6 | CASRDTSGENTGELFF
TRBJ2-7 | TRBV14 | CASSQDYRSSYEQYF
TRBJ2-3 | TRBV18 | CASSLTSGRDTDTQYF
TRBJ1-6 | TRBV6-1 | CASSEDGGEASPLHF
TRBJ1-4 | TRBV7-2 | CASSLTGSGNEKLFF
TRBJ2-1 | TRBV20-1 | CSASDRQGYNEQFF
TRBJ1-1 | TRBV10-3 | CAISESLGEEAFF
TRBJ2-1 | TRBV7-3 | CASIRDGGSYNEQFF
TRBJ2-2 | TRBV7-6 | CASSLGEAGELFF
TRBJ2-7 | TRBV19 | CASSMAGAYEQYF
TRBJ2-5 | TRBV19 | CASSGRGGETQYF
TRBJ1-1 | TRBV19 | CASSIEERPTSEAFF
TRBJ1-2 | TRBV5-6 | CASSLGGASNGYTF
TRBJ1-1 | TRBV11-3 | CASSRGPLEAFF
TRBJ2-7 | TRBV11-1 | CASSFVDGGEQYF
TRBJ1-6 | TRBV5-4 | CASKSTVTHSSYNSPLHF
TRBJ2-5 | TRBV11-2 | CASSPRGVADGETQYF
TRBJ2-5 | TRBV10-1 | CASSETSGRGETQYF
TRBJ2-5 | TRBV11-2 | CASSLGPDREETQYF
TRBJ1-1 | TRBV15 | CATSRDRGWNTEAFF
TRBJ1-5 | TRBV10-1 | CASSRDSPWPQHF
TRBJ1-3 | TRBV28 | CASSSGSTAAGNTIYF
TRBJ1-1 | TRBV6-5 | CASKGESGTEAFF
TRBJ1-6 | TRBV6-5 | CASSSGTSPLHF
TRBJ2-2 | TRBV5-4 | CASSYAGQGGELFF
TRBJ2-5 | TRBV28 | CASRGRVETQYF
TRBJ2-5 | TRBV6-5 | CASSFRDGFQETQYF
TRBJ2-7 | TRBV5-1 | CASSDPSGAYEQYF
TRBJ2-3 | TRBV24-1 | CATSDSRGSGDTDTQYF
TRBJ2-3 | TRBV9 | CASSAGLSTDTQYF
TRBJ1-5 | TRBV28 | CASSTPGRGNQPQHF
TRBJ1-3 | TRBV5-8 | CASILRVRNTIYF
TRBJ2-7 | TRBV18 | CASSPPGTLYEQYF
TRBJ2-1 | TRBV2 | CASSLPSAGEGNEQFF
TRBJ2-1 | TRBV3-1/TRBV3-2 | CASSQTNEQFF
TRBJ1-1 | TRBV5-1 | CASSLVGSAPVTEAFF
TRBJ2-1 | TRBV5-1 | CASSLAGATEQFF
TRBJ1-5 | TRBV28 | CASTPGGPSNQPQHF
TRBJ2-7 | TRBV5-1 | CASSSGTTFYEQYF
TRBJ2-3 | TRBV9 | CASSEGRKRGTDTQYF
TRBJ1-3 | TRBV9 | CASSQRSYSGNTIYF
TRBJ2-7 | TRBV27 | CASSSSGTSGYEQYF
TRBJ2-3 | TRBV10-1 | CASSEGLGADTQYF
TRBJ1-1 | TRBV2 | CASTEWGTGGAFF
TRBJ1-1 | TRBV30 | CAWSMGAGPEAFF
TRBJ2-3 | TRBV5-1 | CASGMGGSRIDTQYF
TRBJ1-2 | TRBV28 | CASSLGTGIRGGYTF
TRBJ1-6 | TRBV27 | CASSFNPGSPLHF
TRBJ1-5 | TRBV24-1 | CATSEPDRSDLNF
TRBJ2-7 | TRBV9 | CASSVEGQFYEQYF
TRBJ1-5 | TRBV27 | CASSLQGRDQPQHF
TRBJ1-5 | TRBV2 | CASRGTLGNQPQHF